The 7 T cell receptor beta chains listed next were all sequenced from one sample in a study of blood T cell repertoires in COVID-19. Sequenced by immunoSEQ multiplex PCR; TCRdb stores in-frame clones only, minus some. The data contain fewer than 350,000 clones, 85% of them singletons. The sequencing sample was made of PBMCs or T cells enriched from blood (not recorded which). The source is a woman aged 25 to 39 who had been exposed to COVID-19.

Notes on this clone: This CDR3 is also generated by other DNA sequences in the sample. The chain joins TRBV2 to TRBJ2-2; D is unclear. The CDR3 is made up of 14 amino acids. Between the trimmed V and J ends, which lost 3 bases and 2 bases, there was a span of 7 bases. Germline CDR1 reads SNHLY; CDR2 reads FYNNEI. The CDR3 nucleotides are TGTGCCAGCAGTGAGCTAGAAAACACCGGGGAGCTGTTTTTT. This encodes CASSELENTGELFF.

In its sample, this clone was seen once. The CDR3 DNA is TGTGCCAGCAGCCTAGGTACAGGGGTTCGAACTGAAGCTTTCTTT. This gives the protein CASSLGTGVRTEAFF. The chain carries TRBV6-5 and TRBJ1-1; TRBD1 agrees at 7 bases. The germline V gene encodes CDR1 MNHEY and CDR2 SVGAGI. This CDR3 is 15 amino acids long. Trimming at V came to 6 bases and at J to 5 bases, leaving 12 bases not matched to a gene.

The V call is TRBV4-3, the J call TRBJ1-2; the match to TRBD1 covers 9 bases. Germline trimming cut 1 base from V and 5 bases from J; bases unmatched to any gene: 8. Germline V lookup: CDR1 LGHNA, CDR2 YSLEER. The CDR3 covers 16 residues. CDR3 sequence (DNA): TGCGCCAGCAGCCAAGTACCCGGGACAGGGCGGTATGGCTACACCTTC. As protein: CASSQVPGTGRYGYTF.

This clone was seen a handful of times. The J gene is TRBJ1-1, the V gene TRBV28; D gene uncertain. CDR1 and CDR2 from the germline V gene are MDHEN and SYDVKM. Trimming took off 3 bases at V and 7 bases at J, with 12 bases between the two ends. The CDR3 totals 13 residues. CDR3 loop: CASSFRGGIEAFF. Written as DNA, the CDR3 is TGTGCCAGCAGTTTCCGAGGTGGTATTGAAGCTTTCTTT.

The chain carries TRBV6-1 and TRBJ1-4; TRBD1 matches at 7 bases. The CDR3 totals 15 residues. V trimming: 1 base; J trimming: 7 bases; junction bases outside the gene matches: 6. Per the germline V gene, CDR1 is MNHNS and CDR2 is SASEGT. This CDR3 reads CASSEVRGRGEKLFF. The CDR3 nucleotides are TGTGCCAGCAGTGAAGTTAGGGGGCGCGGTGAAAAACTGTTTTTT.

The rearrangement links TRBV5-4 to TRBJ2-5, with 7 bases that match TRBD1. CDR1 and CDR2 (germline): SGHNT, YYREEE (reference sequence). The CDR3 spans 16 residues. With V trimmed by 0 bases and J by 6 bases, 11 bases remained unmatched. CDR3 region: CASSLAGRQGVKTQYF. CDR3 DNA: TGTGCCAGCAGCTTGGCCGGTAGACAGGGTGTAAAGACCCAGTACTTC.

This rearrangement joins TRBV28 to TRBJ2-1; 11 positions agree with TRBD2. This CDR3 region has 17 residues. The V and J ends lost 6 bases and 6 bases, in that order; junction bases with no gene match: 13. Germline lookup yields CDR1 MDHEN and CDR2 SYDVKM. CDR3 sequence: CASSRSLGTSGLNEQFF. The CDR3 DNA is TGTGCCAGCAGCCGAAGCCTCGGGACTAGCGGCCTCAATGAGCAGTTCTTC.